Sequencing of this T cell receptor (beta chain) was carried out in a study of T cell responses to AZD1222 COVID-19 vaccine. V lost 1 base and J lost 7, with 15 bases in between. This CDR3 has 15 amino acids. Germline V gene sequence: CDR1 SGHRS, CDR2 YFSETQ. Broader study findings: Just five to seven people given AZD1222 tested seropositive at baseline.

A remark on this clone: The antigen is undetermined.

Sequencing was performed with immunoSEQ multiplex PCR; in TCRdb, only in-frame clones are kept and a portion is missing. Among about 160,000 clones listed, more than 85% were seen once. The source of this sequence is an adult who received the AZD1222 COVID-19 vaccine. This specimen consisted of peripheral blood, obtained 28 days after the second AZD1222 dose. The rearrangement joins TRBV5-1 to TRBJ2-1; D may match TRBD1 or TRBD2 (5 bases each). DNA for the CDR3: TGCGCCAGCAGCTTGAATTTGGGGGTTGGGAATGAGCAGTTCTTC. It codes for CASSLNLGVGNEQFF.